These 21 T cell receptor beta chains originate from one sample sequenced in a study of Ad26.COV2.S vaccination and SARS-CoV-2 variants. Sequenced by immunoSEQ multiplex PCR; TCRdb stores in-frame clones only, minus some. The sample records about 400,000 clones, under 90% being singletons. The sample's treatment: roughly 18 received Ad26.COV2.S at low or high dose, single or two shots; about 5 received placebo; per-sample allocation not given. Specimens were obtained on day 63 following the first vaccine or placebo injection. The source material was peripheral blood, sampled in a trial of Ad26.COV2.S vaccine versus placebo. The receptor source for this set is a person aged 18-65 years who received the Ad26.COV2.S COVID-19 vaccine or a placebo.

The chain joins TRBV28 to TRBJ2-4; 8 bases are shared with TRBD2. After removal of 5 bases from V and 0 bases from J, the junction contained 9 bases not matched to a gene. Germline V gene lookup returns CDR1 MDHEN and CDR2 SYDVKM. The CDR3 loop spans 17 amino acids. The CDR3 DNA reads as TGTGCCAGCAGTCGGAGTAGCGGGACGCTAGCCAAAAACATTCAGTACTTC. Its translation is CASSRSSGTLAKNIQYF. The variable domain in full, completed from reference TRBV28 and TRBJ2-4, reads DVKVTQSSRYLVKRTGEKVFLECVQDMDHENMFWYRQDPGLGLRLIYFSYDVKMKEKGDIPEGYSVSREKKERFSLILESASTNQTSMYLCASSRSSGTLAKNIQYFGAGTRLSVL.

This clone was counted between two and nine times. The rearrangement joins TRBV27 to TRBJ1-2; perhaps TRBD1 as D (6 bases). Trimming shortened V by 5 bases and J by 7 bases, and 14 bases separated the two germline ends. Per the germline V gene, CDR1 is MNHEY and CDR2 is SMNVEV (reference sequence). CDR3 length: 13 residues. In nucleotides, the CDR3 is TGTGCCAGCAGTCCTTCGGGGGCGACTGGCTACACCTTC. This encodes CASSPSGATGYTF.

The chain uses TRBV18 and TRBJ1-1; possible D gene TRBD1, 6 bases. V lost 0 bases to trimming and J lost 0 bases, with 11 bases between them. The V gene's germline CDR1 is KGHSH and CDR2 LQKENI. The length of the CDR3 is 16 residues. This CDR3 is CASSPPKGEMNTEAFF. The CDR3 nucleotides are TGTGCCAGCTCACCACCCAAGGGGGAGATGAACACTGAAGCTTTCTTT.

This clone was counted only a few times. The chain couples TRBV6-2 or TRBV6-3 to TRBJ1-5; D might be TRBD1 (5 bases). Germline CDR1 MNHEY, CDR2 SVGEGT. V lost 3 bases, J lost 4 bases, and 19 bases lay in between. The CDR3 spans 17 residues. CDR3 in amino acids: CASSYTGTFGGNQPQHF. CDR3 coding DNA: TGTGCCAGCAGTTATACCGGGACCTTTGGAGGAAATCAGCCCCAGCATTTT.

J is TRBJ1-1 and V is TRBV4-2, with D hard to call. The CDR3 totals 15 residues. Trimming shortened V by 1 base and J by 0 bases, and 9 bases separated the two germline ends. The germline V gene encodes CDR1 LGHNA and CDR2 YNFKEQ. CDR3 sequence reads: CASSQVVLMNTEAFF. As DNA, the CDR3 is TGTGCCAGCAGCCAAGTGGTTTTGATGAACACTGAAGCTTTCTTT.

This chain joins TRBV6-2 or TRBV6-3 and TRBJ1-5, with D unresolved. The CDR3 totals 14 residues. V was pared by 4 bases and J by 7 bases, with 14 bases between. CDR1 MNHEY and CDR2 SVGEGT come from the germline V gene. The DNA of the CDR3 is TGTGCCAGCAGTTCCCCACTCGGGTGGCAGCCCCAGCATTTT. Translation gives CASSSPLGWQPQHF.

The chain joins TRBV18 to TRBJ2-1; the match to TRBD1 covers 11 bases. This CDR3 has 19 residues. Trimming took 5 bases from V and 2 from J; bases not matched to a gene: 14. Germline CDR1 is KGHSH and CDR2 is LQKENI. This CDR3 is CASSSMQDRGLLAYNEQFF. In DNA form, the CDR3 reads TGTGCCAGCTCAAGTATGCAGGACAGGGGGCTGTTGGCCTACAATGAGCAGTTCTTC.

The rearrangement uses TRBV7-3 and TRBJ1-1, with D uncertain. CDR3 length equals 13 residues. V was pared by 5 bases and J by 1 base, with 8 bases between. Looked up from germline, CDR1 is SGHTA and CDR2 is FQGTGA. CDR3 region: CASSLDPNTEAFF. The CDR3 nucleotides are TGTGCCAGCAGCCTGGACCCGAACACTGAAGCTTTCTTT.

The rearrangement joins TRBV25-1 to TRBJ1-1; no clear D gene. V was shortened by 4 bases and J by 4 bases, with 10 bases between the two germline ends. Germline CDR1 reads MGHDK; CDR2 reads SYGVNS. CDR3 length equals 13 residues. CDR3 region: CASSVGLGTEAFF. CDR3 nucleotides: TGTGCCAGCAGTGTGGGTTTAGGCACTGAAGCTTTCTTT.

CDR3 sequence reads: CASSKVPPPTGELFF. Here the CDR3 DNA reads TGTGCCAGCAGCAAAGTTCCCCCCCCCACCGGGGAGCTGTTTTTT. The chain recombines TRBV21-1 with TRBJ2-2. TRBV21-1 is given as a pseudogene. The CDR3 extends over 15 amino acids.

This sequence joins TRBV5-1 and TRBJ1-2, with D unresolved. Trimming took 0 bases from V and 3 from J, leaving 9 bases between them. CDR3 length: 14 amino acids. The germline V gene encodes CDR1 SGHRS and CDR2 YFSETQ. The CDR3 region has the DNA TGCGCCAGCAGCTTGGGGAGGCAGGACTATGGCTACACCTTC. Protein: CASSLGRQDYGYTF.

The CDR3 nucleotides are TGCGCCAGCAGCCCGGGACACTCTGGAAACACCATATATTTT. The encoded protein is CASSPGHSGNTIYF. The chain uses TRBV5-1 and TRBJ1-3, with D perhaps TRBD1 (6 bases). This CDR3 has 14 residues. Germline V gene sequence: CDR1 SGHRS, CDR2 YFSETQ. V lost 4 bases and J 0 bases, leaving 8 bases between the germline ends.

This clone occurred once. For the CDR3, the DNA is TGTGCCAGCAGCCGAACAAACAATGAGCAGTTCTTC. Translated: CASSRTNNEQFF. The V call is TRBV3-1 (or the pseudogene TRBV3-2), the J call TRBJ2-1; D not resolved. The germline V gene has CDR1 LGHDT and CDR2 YNNKEL (reference sequence). The CDR3 spans 12 residues. V lost 4 bases, J lost 5 bases, and 6 bases lay in between.

This clone was counted once. The chain combines TRBV24-1 with TRBJ1-4; unclear D gene. Trimming cost V 7 bases and J 4 bases, with 18 bases left between them. Germline V CDR1 and CDR2: KGHDR, SFDVKD. The CDR3 is 16 amino acids. The CDR3 loop reads CATSPKGPGRNEKLFF. The CDR3 region has the DNA TGTGCCACCAGCCCTAAGGGTCCCGGTCGTAATGAAAAACTGTTTTTT.

This clone was observed once. The rearrangement uses TRBV5-6 and TRBJ1-2, with D possibly matching TRBD1 (6 bases). CDR3 length: 14 amino acids. From germline, CDR1 is SGHDT and CDR2 YYEEEE. Trimming took off 4 bases at V and 0 bases at J, with 10 bases between the two ends. DNA for the CDR3: TGTGCCAGCAGCCGAGGGGGAGCTAACTATGGCTACACCTTC. This encodes CASSRGGANYGYTF.

The genes are TRBV9 and TRBJ2-6; either TRBD1 or TRBD2 may supply D (5 bases each). Germline CDR1 is SGDLS and CDR2 is YYNGEE. The CDR3 loop spans 17 amino acids. V was pared by 0 bases and J by 0 bases, with 10 bases between. The CDR3 DNA reads as TGTGCCAGCAGCGTAGGGGGACCTAGCTCTGGGGCCAACGTCCTGACTTTC. Translated, it gives CASSVGGPSSGANVLTF.

This clone appeared a single time. CDR3 DNA sequence: TGTGCCAGCAGTCGTGAGAACACTGAAGCTTTCTTT. This codes for CASSRENTEAFF. The rearrangement joins TRBV11-3 to TRBJ1-1; D gene uncertain. CDR3 length: 12 residues. Germline CDR1 is SGHNT and CDR2 is YENEEA. Trimming pared 6 bases from V and 1 base from J, leaving 6 bases between.

This clone was counted a few times. V usage is TRBV7-2 and J usage is TRBJ2-7; D is unclear. The V gene lost 3 bases and the J gene lost 6 bases, with 15 bases spanning the gap. Per germline, CDR1 SGHTA and CDR2 FQGNSA. This CDR3 is 14 amino acids long. The CDR3 loop is CASSFESPIGEQYF. The CDR3 nucleotides are TGTGCCAGCAGCTTCGAGAGCCCCATCGGCGAGCAGTACTTC.

The rearrangement uses TRBV3-1 (or the pseudogene TRBV3-2) and TRBJ2-7, with a weak D call TRBD2 (7 bases). V lost 3 bases, J lost 7 bases, and 19 bases lay in between. This CDR3 is 15 amino acids long. The germline gives CDR1 LGHDT, CDR2 YNNKEL (reference sequence). The CDR3 coding sequence is TGTGCCAGCAGCCAGCGGGGGCCCTTCACTAGTGAGCAGTACTTC. Translation gives CASSQRGPFTSEQYF.

The gene calls are TRBV11-3 and TRBJ1-1; D perhaps matches TRBD1 (6 bases). V was cut by 0 bases and J by 10 bases, with 12 bases left in between. The V gene's germline CDR1 is SGHNT and CDR2 YENEEA. The CDR3 extends over 13 amino acids. The CDR3 coding sequence is TGTGCCAGCAGCTTAGATCGCCGGGACACAGCTTTCTTT. Translation gives CASSLDRRDTAFF.

This chain joins TRBV5-6 and TRBJ2-4; the D is unclear. CDR1 is SGHDT and CDR2 is YYEEEE in the germline V gene. There are 14 residues in the CDR3. V shed 1 base and J shed 6 bases, with 11 bases lying between them. Here the CDR3 DNA reads TGTGCCAGCAGCTTGAACCTAGAGGCAAACATTCAGTACTTC. Translating gives CASSLNLEANIQYF.